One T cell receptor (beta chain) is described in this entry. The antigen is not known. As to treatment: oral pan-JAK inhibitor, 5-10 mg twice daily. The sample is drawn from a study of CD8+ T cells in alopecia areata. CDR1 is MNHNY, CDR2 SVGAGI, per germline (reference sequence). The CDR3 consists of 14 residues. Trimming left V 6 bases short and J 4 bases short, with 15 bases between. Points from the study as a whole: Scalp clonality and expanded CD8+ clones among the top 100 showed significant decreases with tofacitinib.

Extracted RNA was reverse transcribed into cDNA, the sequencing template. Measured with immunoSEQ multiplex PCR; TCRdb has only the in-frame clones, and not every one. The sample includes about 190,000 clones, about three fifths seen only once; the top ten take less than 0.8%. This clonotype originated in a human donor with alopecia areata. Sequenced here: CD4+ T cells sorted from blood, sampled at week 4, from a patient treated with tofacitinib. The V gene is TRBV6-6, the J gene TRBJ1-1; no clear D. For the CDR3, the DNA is TGTGCCAGCAGGTACCCAGTCGGGTCCACTGAAGCTTTCTTT. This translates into CASRYPVGSTEAFF.